This T cell receptor (beta chain) originates from a study of cytomegalovirus exposure and HLA in healthy donors. Study conclusions and caveats: The study recorded 164 TCR beta chains that were cytomegalovirus-associated. TCR beta chain V- and J-gene trimming was linked, in a later analysis, to a missense variant in DCLRE1C.

With respect to this clone: Antigen specificity is unknown.

PCR was performed using 60 Vbeta and 13 Jbeta primers. Assay used: immunoSEQ multiplex PCR; TCRdb lists only in-frame clones, some missing. The sample carries around 130,000 clones, roughly 76% recorded once. The CDR3 contains 13 residues. Germline CDR1 and CDR2: MDHEN and SYDVKM. Trimming cost V 6 bases and J 6 bases, with 12 bases left between them. Material: PBMCs. This sequence joins TRBV28 and TRBJ1-5; D possibly corresponds to TRBD1 (5 bases). This TCR was recovered from a female donor in good health and CMV-seronegative. The CDR3 loop is CASSLDSVQPQHF. The DNA for the CDR3 is TGTGCCAGCAGCTTAGACAGCGTTCAGCCCCAGCATTTT. The whole variable domain, remainder taken from reference TRBV28 and TRBJ1-5, is DVKVTQSSRYLVKRTGEKVFLECVQDMDHENMFWYRQDPGLGLRLIYFSYDVKMKEKGDIPEGYSVSREKKERFSLILESASTNQTSMYLCASSLDSVQPQHFGDGTRLSIL.